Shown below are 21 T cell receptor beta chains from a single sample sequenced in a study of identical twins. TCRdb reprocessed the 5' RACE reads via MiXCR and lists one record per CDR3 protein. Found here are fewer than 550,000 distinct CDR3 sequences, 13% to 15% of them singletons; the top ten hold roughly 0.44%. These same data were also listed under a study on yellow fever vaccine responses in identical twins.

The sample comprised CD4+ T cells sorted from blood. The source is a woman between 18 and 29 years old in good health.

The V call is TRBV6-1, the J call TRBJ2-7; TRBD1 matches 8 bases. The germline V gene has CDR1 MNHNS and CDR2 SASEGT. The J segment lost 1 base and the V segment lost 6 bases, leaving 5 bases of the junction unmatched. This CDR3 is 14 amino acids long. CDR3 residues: CASRRDRTSYEQYF. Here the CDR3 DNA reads TGTGCCAGCAGACGGGACAGGACGTCCTACGAGCAGTACTTC.

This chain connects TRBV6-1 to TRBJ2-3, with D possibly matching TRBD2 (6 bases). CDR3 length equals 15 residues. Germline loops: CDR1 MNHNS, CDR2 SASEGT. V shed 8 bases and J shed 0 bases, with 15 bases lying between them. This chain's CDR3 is CASGLRRDSTDTQYF. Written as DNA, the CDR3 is TGTGCCAGCGGTCTTCGGCGGGATAGCACAGATACGCAGTATTTT.

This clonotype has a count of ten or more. Here the CDR3 reads CATSGGLAGDNEQFF. The CDR3 DNA reads TGTGCCACCAGCGGAGGACTAGCGGGAGACAATGAGCAGTTCTTC. The J gene is TRBJ2-1, the V gene TRBV15; 13 positions match TRBD2. The J segment lost 5 bases and the V segment lost 5 bases, leaving 3 bases of the junction unmatched. From germline, CDR1 is LNHNV and CDR2 YYDKDF (reference sequence). This CDR3 region has 15 residues.

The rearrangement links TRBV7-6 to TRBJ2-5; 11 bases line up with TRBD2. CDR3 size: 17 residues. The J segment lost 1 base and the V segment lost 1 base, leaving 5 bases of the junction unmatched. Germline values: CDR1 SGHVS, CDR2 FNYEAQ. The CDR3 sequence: CASSLVHGTSGQETQYF. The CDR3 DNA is TGTGCCAGCAGCTTAGTTCACGGGACTAGCGGCCAAGAGACCCAGTACTTC.

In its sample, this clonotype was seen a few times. CDR3 amino acids: CATTSGRGFVEADTQYF. Written as DNA, the CDR3 is TGTGCCACCACTTCGGGCAGGGGGTTTGTAGAAGCAGATACGCAGTATTTT. The rearrangement links TRBV24-1 to TRBJ2-3; 7 nucleotides match TRBD1. The germline gives CDR1 KGHDR, CDR2 SFDVKD. This CDR3 is built from 17 residues. The J segment lost 4 bases and the V segment lost 8 bases, leaving 17 bases of the junction unmatched.

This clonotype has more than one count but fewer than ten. The CDR3 loop reads CSVLRGDYGYTF. Here the CDR3 DNA reads TGCAGCGTTTTGCGTGGTGACTATGGCTACACCTTC. The J gene is TRBJ1-2, the V gene TRBV29-1, with unresolved D. Germline-derived CDR1 and CDR2 are SQVTM and ANQGSEA. Trimming removed 5 bases from V and 3 bases from J, with 10 bases in between. The CDR3 consists of 12 residues.

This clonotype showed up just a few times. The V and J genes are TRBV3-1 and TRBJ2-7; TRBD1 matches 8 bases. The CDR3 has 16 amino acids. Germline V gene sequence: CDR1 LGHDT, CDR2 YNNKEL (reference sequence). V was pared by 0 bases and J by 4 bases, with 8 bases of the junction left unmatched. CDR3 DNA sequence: TGTGCCAGCAGCCAAGATCGACGGACAGGGATTTACGAGCAGTACTTC. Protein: CASSQDRRTGIYEQYF.

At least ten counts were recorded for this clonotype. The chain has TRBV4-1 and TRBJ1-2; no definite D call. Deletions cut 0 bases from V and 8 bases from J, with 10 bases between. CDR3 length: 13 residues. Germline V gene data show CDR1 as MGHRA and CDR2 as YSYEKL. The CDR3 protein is CASSQDRQRGYTF. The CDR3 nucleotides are TGCGCCAGCAGCCAAGATCGCCAGAGGGGCTACACCTTC.

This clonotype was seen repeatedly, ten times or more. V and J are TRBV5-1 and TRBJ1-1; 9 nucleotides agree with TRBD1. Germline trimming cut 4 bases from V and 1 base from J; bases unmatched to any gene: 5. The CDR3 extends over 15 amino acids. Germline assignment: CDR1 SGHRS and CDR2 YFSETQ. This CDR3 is CASSPGQGPNTEAFF. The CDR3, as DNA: TGCGCCAGCAGCCCGGGACAGGGACCGAACACTGAAGCTTTCTTT.

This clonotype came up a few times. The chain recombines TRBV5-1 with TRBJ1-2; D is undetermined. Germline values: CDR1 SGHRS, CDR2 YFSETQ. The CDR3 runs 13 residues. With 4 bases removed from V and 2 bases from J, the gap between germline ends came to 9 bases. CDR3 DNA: TGCGCCAGCAGCGCCGCGACAAACTATGGCTACACCTTC. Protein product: CASSAATNYGYTF.

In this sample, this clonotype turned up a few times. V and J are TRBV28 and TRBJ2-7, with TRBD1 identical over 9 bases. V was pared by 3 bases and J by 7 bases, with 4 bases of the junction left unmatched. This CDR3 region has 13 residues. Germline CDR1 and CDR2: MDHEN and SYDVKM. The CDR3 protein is CASSFGDRAEQYF. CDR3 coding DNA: TGTGCCAGCAGTTTTGGGGACAGGGCAGAGCAGTACTTC.

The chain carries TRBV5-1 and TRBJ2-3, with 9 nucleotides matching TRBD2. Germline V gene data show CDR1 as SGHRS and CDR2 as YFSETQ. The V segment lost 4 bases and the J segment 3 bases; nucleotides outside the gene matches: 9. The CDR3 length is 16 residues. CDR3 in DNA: TGCGCCAGCAGCCCCAATCTGGCGGGGGGGACAGATACGCAGTATTTT. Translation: CASSPNLAGGTDTQYF. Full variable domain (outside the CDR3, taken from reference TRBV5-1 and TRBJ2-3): KAGVTQTPRYLIKTRGQQVTLSCSPISGHRSVSWYQQTPGQGLQFLFEYFSETQRNKGNFPGRFSGRQFSNSRSEMNVSTLELGDSALYLCASSPNLAGGTDTQYFGPGTRLTVL.

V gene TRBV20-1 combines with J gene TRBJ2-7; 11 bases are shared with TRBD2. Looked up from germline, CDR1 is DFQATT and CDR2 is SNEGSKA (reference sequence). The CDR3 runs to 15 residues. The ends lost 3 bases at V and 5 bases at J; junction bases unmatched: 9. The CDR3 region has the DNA TGCAGTGCTAGGGGTAGCGGGAGGGGATTGAACGAGCAGTACTTC. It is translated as CSARGSGRGLNEQYF.

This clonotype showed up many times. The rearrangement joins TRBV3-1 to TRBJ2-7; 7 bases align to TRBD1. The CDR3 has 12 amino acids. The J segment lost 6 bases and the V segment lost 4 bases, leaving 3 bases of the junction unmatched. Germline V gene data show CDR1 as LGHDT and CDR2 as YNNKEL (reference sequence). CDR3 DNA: TGTGCCAGCAGCCTGACAGGGACCGAGCAGTACTTC. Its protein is CASSLTGTEQYF.

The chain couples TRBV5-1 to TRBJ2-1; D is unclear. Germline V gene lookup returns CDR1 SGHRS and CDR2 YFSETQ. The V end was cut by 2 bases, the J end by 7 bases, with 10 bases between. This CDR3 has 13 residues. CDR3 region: CASSFPRSNEQFF. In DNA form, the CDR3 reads TGCGCCAGCAGCTTCCCCCGGTCGAATGAGCAGTTCTTC.

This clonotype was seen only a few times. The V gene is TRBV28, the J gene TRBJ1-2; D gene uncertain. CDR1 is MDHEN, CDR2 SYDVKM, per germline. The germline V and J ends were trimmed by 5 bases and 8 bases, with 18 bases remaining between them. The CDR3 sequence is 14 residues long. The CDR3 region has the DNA TGTGCCAGCAGTCCCAACCGGGCCTGGGGAGGCTACACCTTC. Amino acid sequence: CASSPNRAWGGYTF.

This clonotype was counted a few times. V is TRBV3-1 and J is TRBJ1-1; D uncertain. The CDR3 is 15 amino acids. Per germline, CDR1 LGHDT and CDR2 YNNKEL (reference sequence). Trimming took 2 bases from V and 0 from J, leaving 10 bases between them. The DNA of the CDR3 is TGTGCCAGCAGCCAATCGGTCCTCTTGAACACTGAAGCTTTCTTT. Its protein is CASSQSVLLNTEAFF.

CDR3 in DNA: TGTGCCAGCAGCGTAGCTGCACTACAAACCCAGTACTTC. It specifies CASSVAALQTQYF. The chain recombines TRBV9 with TRBJ2-5; D remains ambiguous. This CDR3 contains 13 residues. Per germline, CDR1 SGDLS and CDR2 YYNGEE. The V end lost 0 bases, the J end lost 8 bases, and 11 bases lay between the germline ends.

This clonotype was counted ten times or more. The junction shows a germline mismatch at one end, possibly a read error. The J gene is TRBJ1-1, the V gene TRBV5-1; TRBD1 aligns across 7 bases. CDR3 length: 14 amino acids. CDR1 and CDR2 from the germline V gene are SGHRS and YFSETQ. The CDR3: CASSPGTVNTEAFF. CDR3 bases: TGTGCCAGCAGCCCCGGGACAGTGAACACTGAAGCTTTCTTT.

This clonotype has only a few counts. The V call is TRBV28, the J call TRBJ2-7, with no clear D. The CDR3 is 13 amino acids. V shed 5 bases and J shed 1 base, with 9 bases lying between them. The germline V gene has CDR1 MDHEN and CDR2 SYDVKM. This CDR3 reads CASSLHGSYEQYV. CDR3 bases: TGTGCCAGCAGTCTACACGGTTCCTACGAGCAGTACGTC.

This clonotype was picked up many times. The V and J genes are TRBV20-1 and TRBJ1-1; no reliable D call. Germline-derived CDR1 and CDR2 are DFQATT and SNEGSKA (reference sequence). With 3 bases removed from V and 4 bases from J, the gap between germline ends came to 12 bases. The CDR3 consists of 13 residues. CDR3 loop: CSASDPGGTEAFF. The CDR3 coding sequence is TGCAGTGCTAGTGATCCGGGAGGCACTGAAGCTTTCTTT.